The rows below give T cell receptor beta chains drawn from one sample of a study of blood T cell repertoires in COVID-19. The data were produced by immunoSEQ multiplex PCR, yet TCRdb's version contains in-frame clones alone and is incomplete. Among 300,000 to 450,000 clones, roughly 86% were seen once, and the ten largest hold just over 1%. The sample comprised PBMCs or T cells enriched from blood (not recorded which). The source is a woman in her twenties or thirties who had been exposed to COVID-19. CDR3s include the opening cysteine and the closing phenylalanine or tryptophan. Fields, in order: CDR3 protein, V gene, J gene.

CATSRSGTASGNTIYF	TRBV15	TRBJ1-3
CSVGGRAVGELFF	TRBV29-1	TRBJ2-2
CASRAIRLSRDSRNTEAFF	TRBV28	TRBJ1-1
CASRRLDQGANYGYTF	TRBV7-9	TRBJ1-2
CASAGQGRYGYTF	TRBV7-9	TRBJ1-2
CASSPISGGGYNEQFF	TRBV28	TRBJ2-1
CASSESRDRYQPQHF	TRBV2	TRBJ1-5
CASGVYEQYF	TRBV12-5	TRBJ2-7
CASSLVTRTGELFF	TRBV7-2	TRBJ2-2
CASSKAASGAYYEQYF	TRBV21-1	TRBJ2-7
CASSVGRTGNAGELFF	TRBV9	TRBJ2-2
CASSFKGGGNQPQHF	TRBV28	TRBJ1-5
CSAADSLNTEAFF	TRBV29-1	TRBJ1-1
CASTSGYEQYF	TRBV19	TRBJ2-7
CASSQGVRAEKLFF	TRBV3-1/TRBV3-2	TRBJ1-4
CASSRNNRVGTEAFF	TRBV16	TRBJ1-1
CASSLGGSIYEQYF	TRBV11-3	TRBJ2-7
CASSPLRTGGAKNIQYF	TRBV18	TRBJ2-4